The rows below give T cell receptor beta chains drawn from one sample of a study of shared clonotypes between healthy human individuals. Clones were sequenced by immunoSEQ multiplex PCR, and TCRdb holds only the in-frame ones, with some missing. The sample yields about 180,000 clones, 90% to 95% seen once. Sequencing input: naive CD4+ T cells sorted from blood. The receptors shown here come from a woman between 25 and 40 years old in good health. Both conserved end residues are part of each CDR3. The order of the fields is D gene, clone size, V gene, J gene, CDR3 protein, CDR3 DNA. D genes are given only for firm matches. Expanded clones are given a class, and other clones once, few, many or no size at all.

.	.	TRBV19	TRBJ2-7	CASSIQLSYEQYF	TGTGCCAGTAGTATACAGCTCTCCTACGAGCAGTACTTC
TRBD1	.	TRBV11-2	TRBJ2-7	CASRPQGAREQYF	TGTGCCAGCAGACCCCAGGGGGCTCGCGAGCAGTACTTC
.	once	TRBV29-1	TRBJ2-3	CSVKSGSDTQYF	TGCAGCGTTAAGAGCGGTTCAGATACGCAGTATTTT
TRBD1	.	TRBV30	TRBJ1-2	CAWGQGPPAGYTF	TGTGCCTGGGGACAGGGCCCTCCGGCGGGCTACACCTTC
TRBD1	.	TRBV25-1	TRBJ2-3	CASSEFLLDRDPHTQYF	TGTGCCAGCAGTGAATTCCTACTCGACAGGGATCCTCATACGCAGTATTTT
TRBD2	once	TRBV28	TRBJ2-1	CASSFNRLAGDYNEQFF	TGTGCCAGCAGTTTCAACCGACTAGCGGGGGACTACAATGAGCAGTTCTTC
.	.	TRBV11-2	TRBJ2-7	CASSLVVYEQYF	TGTGCCAGCAGCTTAGTGGTCTACGAGCAGTACTTC
TRBD1	once	TRBV5-4	TRBJ2-7	CASGTGGIYEQYF	TGTGCCTCTGGGACAGGGGGGATCTACGAGCAGTACTTC
.	.	TRBV5-4	TRBJ1-2	CASSLAGGYGYTF	TGTGCCAGCAGCTTGGCCGGGGGGTATGGCTACACCTTC
.	.	TRBV7-2	TRBJ1-1	CASSLVRGVNTEAFF	TGTGCCAGCAGCTTAGTACGGGGCGTGAACACTGAAGCTTTCTTT
.	once	TRBV7-9	TRBJ1-3	CASSHPAGGNTIYF	TGTGCCAGCAGCCATCCCGCGGGCGGAAACACCATATATTTT
.	.	TRBV19	TRBJ2-7	CASSIPRSEQYF	TGTGCCAGTAGTATCCCGAGGAGCGAGCAGTACTTC
TRBD2	.	TRBV19	TRBJ2-1	CASKLAGDRSYNEQFF	TGTGCCAGTAAGTTAGCGGGGGACCGCTCCTACAATGAGCAGTTCTTC
TRBD1	.	TRBV18	TRBJ2-7	CASSPTGLTGNEQYF	TGTGCCAGCTCACCGACAGGGCTTACCGGGAACGAGCAGTACTTC
.	.	TRBV19	TRBJ2-7	CASPVNRISRTLVRYEQYF	TGTGCCAGTCCGGTGAATAGGATAAGCAGAACACTCGTACGCTACGAGCAGTACTTC